Below, 30 T cell receptor beta chains from the same sample are listed, as sequenced in a study of blood T cell repertoires in COVID-19. TCRdb keeps only in-frame clones here, not all; method: immunoSEQ multiplex PCR. The sample includes over 55,000 clones, roughly 87% of them seen just once. The specimen sequenced was peripheral blood. The receptors originated from a woman aged 80 or older with COVID-19, enrolled during active disease.

This clone was counted a few times. This chain uses TRBV6-2 or TRBV6-3 with TRBJ2-7; the D gene is possibly TRBD1 (6 bases). The V end lost 6 bases, the J end lost 2 bases, and 11 bases lay between the germline ends. This CDR3 has 13 residues. Germline V gives CDR1 MNHEY, CDR2 SVGEGT. The CDR3 sequence is CASSRDKAYEQYF. Here the CDR3 DNA reads TGTGCCAGCAGCCGGGACAAAGCCTACGAGCAGTACTTC.

This clone was observed a single time. V usage is TRBV6-1 and J usage is TRBJ2-7; D possibly corresponds to TRBD1 (5 bases). The germline V gene has CDR1 MNHNS and CDR2 SASEGT. There are 15 residues in the CDR3. The ends were cut back, 1 base at V and 5 bases at J, with 15 bases in the middle. The CDR3 nucleotides are TGTGCCAGCAGTGAAGTCCCCCAGGGCTTGAACGAGCAGTACTTC. It encodes CASSEVPQGLNEQYF.

This clone was seen a single time. This chain joins TRBV7-6 and TRBJ2-7; D might be TRBD1 (6 bases). Germline values: CDR1 SGHVS, CDR2 FNYEAQ. The CDR3 totals 14 residues. V lost 1 base and J lost 1, with 8 bases in between. CDR3: CASSLVGQSYEQYF. In nucleotides, the CDR3 is TGTGCCAGCAGCTTAGTCGGACAGTCCTACGAGCAGTACTTC. The whole variable domain, remainder taken from reference TRBV7-6 and TRBJ2-7, is GAGVSQSPRYKVTKRGQDVALRCDPISGHVSLYWYRQALGQGPEFLTYFNYEAQQDKSGLPNDRFSAERPEGSISTLTIQRTEQRDSAMYRCASSLVGQSYEQYFGPGTRLTVT.

The chain recombines TRBV14 with TRBJ2-7, with TRBD2 identical over 7 bases. Germline loops: CDR1 SGHDN, CDR2 FVKESK. The CDR3 has 14 residues. Trimming took 6 bases from V and 0 from J; bases not matched to a gene: 5. The chain's CDR3 is CASSGLGISYEQYF. The CDR3 DNA is TGTGCCAGCAGTGGACTAGGGATCTCCTACGAGCAGTACTTC. Looking up the rest from reference TRBV14 and TRBJ2-7 gives the full variable domain: EAGVTQFPSHSVIEKGQTVTLRCDPISGHDNLYWYRRVMGKEIKFLLHFVKESKQDESGMPNNRFLAERTGGTYSTLKVQPAELEDSGVYFCASSGLGISYEQYFGPGTRLTVT.

The gene calls are TRBV6-1 and TRBJ1-2; D perhaps matches TRBD1 (5 bases). V was shortened by 3 bases and J by 4 bases, with 15 bases between the two germline ends. The CDR3 runs 15 residues. The germline V gene encodes CDR1 MNHNS and CDR2 SASEGT. The CDR3 coding sequence is TGTGCCAGCAGTGACGCGCCGGGACTTCCCTATGGCTACACCTTC. Amino acid sequence: CASSDAPGLPYGYTF.

The chain combines TRBV6-5 with TRBJ1-6, with D possibly TRBD1 on 5 matching bases. The CDR3 totals 14 residues. Trimming removed 2 bases from V and 9 bases from J, with 11 bases in between. Germline CDR1 is MNHEY and CDR2 is SVGAGI. The CDR3 region has the DNA TGTGCCAGCAGTTACGTCCAGGGAGGTTCACCCCTCCACTTT. This encodes CASSYVQGGSPLHF.

The rearrangement uses TRBV2 and TRBJ1-1, with D possibly TRBD1 on 5 matching bases. V lost 7 bases, J lost 1 base, and 7 bases lay in between. Germline assignment: CDR1 SNHLY and CDR2 FYNNEI. The CDR3 is 12 residues long. The CDR3 DNA follows: TGTGCCAGCAAAACAGGGAACACTGAAGCTTTCTTT. Translated: CASKTGNTEAFF.

The chain combines TRBV2 with TRBJ1-1; D ambiguous. Trimming left V 6 bases short and J 4 bases short, with 9 bases between. The CDR3 has 12 residues. Per germline, CDR1 SNHLY and CDR2 FYNNEI. CDR3 region: CASSTEGTEAFF. CDR3 DNA: TGTGCCAGCAGCACCGAGGGCACTGAAGCTTTCTTT.

The chain joins TRBV5-6 to TRBJ1-5, with unresolved D. This CDR3 comprises 13 residues. Germline assignment: CDR1 SGHDT and CDR2 YYEEEE. Trimming took off 3 bases at V and 7 bases at J, with 11 bases between the two ends. The CDR3 DNA reads TGTGCCAGCAGCTCAGGCAGGCAACAGCCCCAGCATTTT. Encoded protein: CASSSGRQQPQHF.

This clone was seen only once. The chain uses TRBV5-1 and TRBJ2-3, with a possible D match to TRBD1 (6 bases). CDR3 length: 13 residues. Trimming stripped 1 base from V and 6 bases from J, with 9 bases between. The germline CDR1 and CDR2 sequences are SGHRS and YFSETQ. CDR3 DNA: TGCGCCAGCAGCTTGCTTAGGGGGGATACGCAGTATTTT. Encoded protein: CASSLLRGDTQYF.

The rearrangement uses TRBV30 and TRBJ2-3, with 11 bases aligning to TRBD1. CDR1 is GTSNPN, CDR2 SVGIG, per germline (reference sequence). Trimming cost V 7 bases and J 4 bases; bases outside gene matches: 7. The CDR3 is 14 residues long. This chain's CDR3 is CASRDRGVADTQYF. In nucleotides, the CDR3 is TGTGCCTCCCGGGACAGGGGGGTTGCAGATACGCAGTATTTT.

The chain has TRBV5-1 and TRBJ1-6; the D is unclear. In germline, CDR1 is SGHRS, CDR2 YFSETQ. This CDR3 region has 15 residues. Trimming took off 4 bases at V and 10 bases at J, with 18 bases between the two ends. The CDR3 here is CASSLGPGRGSPLHF. The CDR3 DNA sequence: TGCGCCAGCAGCCTTGGTCCCGGGAGAGGATCACCCCTCCACTTT.

The V and J genes are TRBV3-1 (or the pseudogene TRBV3-2) and TRBJ2-2, with 15 nucleotides matching TRBD2. Losses at the gene ends were 1 base for V and 4 bases for J; bases not matched to a gene: 4. This CDR3 spans 18 amino acids. Per the germline V gene, CDR1 is LGHDT and CDR2 is YNNKEL (reference sequence). Written as DNA, the CDR3 is TGTGCCAGCAGCCAAGGGACTAGCGGGGGGGAAGGCACCGGGGAGCTGTTTTTT. Translated: CASSQGTSGGEGTGELFF.

The J gene is TRBJ2-2, the V gene TRBV30; D gene ambiguous. Germline CDR1 is GTSNPN and CDR2 is SVGIG (reference sequence). The CDR3 is 12 amino acids. V was clipped by 3 bases and J by 6 bases, with 8 bases between them. CDR3 DNA sequence: TGTGCCTGGAGGATGTCAGCCGGGGAGCTGTTTTTT. It yields the protein CAWRMSAGELFF.

The J gene is TRBJ2-1, the V gene TRBV2; D is ambiguous. Trimming stripped 7 bases from V and 4 bases from J, with 5 bases between. Germline V CDR1 and CDR2: SNHLY, FYNNEI. The CDR3 contains 11 residues. CDR3 loop: CASTMYNEQFF. Here the CDR3 DNA reads TGTGCCAGCACTATGTACAATGAGCAGTTCTTC.

This clone was seen ten or more times. The chain employs TRBV5-1 and TRBJ2-5, with unresolved D. The CDR3 length is 14 residues. The V gene's germline CDR1 is SGHRS and CDR2 YFSETQ. V lost 5 bases and J lost 1, with 12 bases in between. The CDR3 region has the DNA TGCGCCAGCAGTTCAGGCCAGACCCAAGAGACCCAGTACTTC. Its translation is CASSSGQTQETQYF.

The chain carries TRBV3-1 (or the pseudogene TRBV3-2) and TRBJ2-5; 8 bases map to TRBD2. In germline, CDR1 is LGHDT, CDR2 YNNKEL (reference sequence). The CDR3 length is 11 residues. V dropped 1 base and J dropped 13; count of bases not matched to a gene: 2. The CDR3 region has the DNA TGTGCCAGCAGCCAAGGCGCGGGGGGGTACTTC. It codes for CASSQGAGGYF.

The chain recombines TRBV27 with TRBJ1-1; D uncertain. The V gene's germline CDR1 is MNHEY and CDR2 SMNVEV (reference sequence). Trimming stripped 2 bases from V and 10 bases from J, with 14 bases between. This CDR3 region has 13 residues. The CDR3 spells CASSLEAGVLAFF. The CDR3 region has the DNA TGTGCCAGCAGTTTAGAAGCCGGGGTCTTAGCTTTCTTT.

This clone was counted once. The J gene is TRBJ1-2, the V gene TRBV7-9; 11 positions agree with TRBD1. The CDR3 runs to 16 residues. In germline, CDR1 is SEHNR, CDR2 FQNEAQ (reference sequence). Trimming took 4 bases from V and 8 from J; bases not matched to a gene: 12. The CDR3 here is CASSSVLGQGASGYTF. In DNA, the CDR3 is TGTGCCAGCAGCTCAGTGCTCGGACAGGGGGCAAGCGGCTACACCTTC.

The rearrangement links TRBV5-4 to TRBJ2-3; 10 bases are shared with TRBD2. J lost 4 bases, V lost 2 bases, and 7 bases had no gene match. CDR3 length: 16 amino acids. Germline CDR1 SGHNT, CDR2 YYREEE (reference sequence). This chain's CDR3 is CASSFPSGGGSDTQYF. The CDR3 nucleotides are TGTGCCAGCAGCTTCCCTAGCGGGGGAGGGTCAGATACGCAGTATTTT.

This clone was seen only once. V is TRBV30 and J is TRBJ1-3, with a tentative D call TRBD1 (6 bases). The ends were cut back, 0 bases at V and 12 bases at J, with 9 bases in the middle. The CDR3 is made up of 11 amino acids. CDR1 and CDR2 (germline): GTSNPN, SVGIG (reference sequence). CDR3 DNA: TGTGCCTGGAGTGTACAAGGGGGCATATATTTT. Amino acids: CAWSVQGGIYF. Full variable domain (rest looked up from reference TRBV30 and TRBJ1-3): SQTIHQWPATLVQPVGSPLSLECTVEGTSNPNLYWYRQAAGRGLQLLFYSVGIGQISSEVPQNLSASRPQDRQFILSSKKLLLSDSGFYLCAWSVQGGIYFGEGSWLTVV.

This sequence joins TRBV10-3 and TRBJ2-2; possibly TRBD1 for D (6 bases). The CDR3 contains 16 residues. V lost 5 bases to trimming and J lost 1 base, with 14 bases between them. Germline assignment: CDR1 ENHRY and CDR2 SYGVKD. The CDR3 nucleotides are TGTGCCATCAGTTCCGTGGGGACAAAGAACACCGGGGAGCTGTTTTTT. As protein: CAISSVGTKNTGELFF.

The rearrangement links TRBV7-9 to TRBJ1-4, with D unresolved. Germline CDR1 SEHNR, CDR2 FQNEAQ (reference sequence). CDR3 length equals 13 residues. The V end was cut by 8 bases, the J end by 3 bases, with 10 bases between. The CDR3 here is CASAGSANEKLFF. The CDR3 DNA is TGTGCCAGCGCCGGGTCAGCTAATGAAAAACTGTTTTTT.

The V call is TRBV18, the J call TRBJ1-5; 7 positions match TRBD1. Trimming took 6 bases from V and 6 from J; bases not matched to a gene: 8. CDR1 and CDR2 from the germline V gene are KGHSH and LQKENI. The CDR3 covers 14 residues. CDR3: CASSGQRVRQPQHF. The CDR3 coding sequence is TGTGCCAGCTCGGGACAGAGGGTGCGTCAGCCCCAGCATTTT.

In this sample, this clone turned up a few times. This chain joins TRBV7-9 and TRBJ1-6; TRBD1 matches 8 bases. The V gene end was trimmed by 5 bases and the J gene end by 6 bases; junction bases not matched to a gene: 6. Germline V gene sequence: CDR1 SEHNR, CDR2 FQNEAQ (reference sequence). There are 15 residues in the CDR3. The CDR3 DNA follows: TGTGCCAGCAGCCCCCCCGGACAGGGTAATTCACCCCTCCACTTT. Protein sequence: CASSPPGQGNSPLHF.

This rearrangement joins TRBV11-2 to TRBJ2-5; the match to TRBD1 covers 9 bases. Trimming cost V 6 bases and J 5 bases; bases outside gene matches: 10. This CDR3 has 15 amino acids. Germline assignment: CDR1 SGHAT and CDR2 FQNNGV. Here the CDR3 reads CASRLGTGTFETQYF. Written as DNA, the CDR3 is TGTGCCAGCAGATTGGGGACAGGGACGTTTGAGACCCAGTACTTC.

This chain joins TRBV4-2 and TRBJ2-1, with TRBD2 matching 8 bases. There are 19 residues in the CDR3. With V trimmed by 0 bases and J by 3 bases, 13 bases remained unmatched. Germline V gene sequence: CDR1 LGHNA, CDR2 YNFKEQ. CDR3 protein: CASSQDLGLGGGNYNEQFF. DNA for the CDR3: TGTGCCAGCAGCCAAGATTTAGGGTTGGGCGGGGGGAACTACAATGAGCAGTTCTTC.

The genes are TRBV5-4 and TRBJ1-1; D is ambiguous. This CDR3 region has 15 residues. V was clipped by 0 bases and J by 2 bases, with 11 bases between them. The germline V gene encodes CDR1 SGHNT and CDR2 YYREEE (reference sequence). In DNA form, the CDR3 reads TGTGCCAGCAGCTTGGGTAAGACTTTTAACACTGAAGCTTTCTTT. It yields the protein CASSLGKTFNTEAFF.

V gene TRBV29-1 combines with J gene TRBJ2-2; maybe TRBD1 (6 bases). Germline CDR1 reads SQVTM; CDR2 reads ANQGSEA. CDR3 size: 13 residues. The ends were cut back, 4 bases at V and 4 bases at J, with 10 bases in the middle. This chain's CDR3 is CSVGTARTGELFF. CDR3 nucleotide sequence: TGCAGCGTTGGGACAGCTCGCACCGGGGAGCTGTTTTTT.

The genes are TRBV6-5 and TRBJ1-6; D is ambiguous. The CDR3 extends over 14 amino acids. The germline CDR1 and CDR2 sequences are MNHEY and SVGAGI. The germline V and J ends were trimmed by 8 bases and 2 bases, with 10 bases remaining between them. The DNA of the CDR3 is TGTGCCAGCTGGGCGGGAACCTATAATTCACCCCTCCACTTT. Its translation is CASWAGTYNSPLHF.